This T cell receptor beta chain was identified in a study of T cells in Graves' hyperthyroidism and ophthalmopathy. Overall study results and limits: Among thyroid clonotypes expanded above 0.001, most also appeared in blood.

RNA transcripts gave rise to amplified TCR beta CDR3 regions. Primed by the HTBI set, a first-round RT-PCR was run on the TCR CDR3. In TCRdb, the multiplex PCR reads were re-called with MiXCR into one record per CDR3 protein. The sample shows over 300,000 distinct CDR3 sequences, roughly 14% of them seen only once. This clonotype was counted ten times or more. Its antigen remains unknown. Participants, patients aged 18 to 65, had newly diagnosed hyperthyroidism with a duration under 2 months. This CDR3 spans 14 amino acids. V lost 4 bases and J lost 8, with 16 bases in between. Germline V gives CDR1 SGHKS, CDR2 YYEKEE (reference sequence).

The TCR sequence derives from a woman in her sixties or seventies with Graves' hyperthyroidism. The sequencing sample was made of blood. The V call is TRBV5-5, the J call TRBJ2-1, with D possibly called TRBD1 or TRBD2 (5 bases each). The CDR3 nucleotides read TGTGCCAGCAGCCCAGGGAGTAGCGCGTATGAGCAGTTCTTC. It is translated as CASSPGSSAYEQFF.